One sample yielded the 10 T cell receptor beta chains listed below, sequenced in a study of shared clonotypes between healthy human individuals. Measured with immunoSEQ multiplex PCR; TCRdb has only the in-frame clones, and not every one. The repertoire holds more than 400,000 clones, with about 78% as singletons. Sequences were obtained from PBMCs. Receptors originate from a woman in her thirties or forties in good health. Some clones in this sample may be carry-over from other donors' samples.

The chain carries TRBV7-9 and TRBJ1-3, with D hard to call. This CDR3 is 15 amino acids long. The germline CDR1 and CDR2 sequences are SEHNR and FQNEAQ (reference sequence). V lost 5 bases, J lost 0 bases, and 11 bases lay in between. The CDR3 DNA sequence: TGTGCCAGCAGCCCGCCCGGGAACTCTGGAAACACCATATATTTT. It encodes CASSPPGNSGNTIYF.

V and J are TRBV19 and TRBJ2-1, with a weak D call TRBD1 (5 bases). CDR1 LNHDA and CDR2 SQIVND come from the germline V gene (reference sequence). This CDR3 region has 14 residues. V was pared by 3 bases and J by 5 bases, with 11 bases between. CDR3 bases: TGTGCCAGTAGTATGGGCAGGGAAAACAATGAGCAGTTCTTC. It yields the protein CASSMGRENNEQFF.

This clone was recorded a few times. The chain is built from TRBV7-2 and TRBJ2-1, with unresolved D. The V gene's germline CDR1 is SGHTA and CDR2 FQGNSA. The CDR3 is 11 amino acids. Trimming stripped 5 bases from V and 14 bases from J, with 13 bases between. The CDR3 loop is CASSTAAREFF. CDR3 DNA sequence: TGTGCCAGCAGCACAGCCGCGCGTGAGTTCTTC.

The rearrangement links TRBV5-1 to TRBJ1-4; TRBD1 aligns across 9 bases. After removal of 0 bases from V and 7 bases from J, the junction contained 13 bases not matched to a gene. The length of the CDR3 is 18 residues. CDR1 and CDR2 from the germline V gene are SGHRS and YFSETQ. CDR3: CASSLARRSGQGGEKLFF. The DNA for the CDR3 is TGCGCCAGCAGCTTGGCTCGACGTTCGGGACAGGGAGGTGAAAAACTGTTTTTT.

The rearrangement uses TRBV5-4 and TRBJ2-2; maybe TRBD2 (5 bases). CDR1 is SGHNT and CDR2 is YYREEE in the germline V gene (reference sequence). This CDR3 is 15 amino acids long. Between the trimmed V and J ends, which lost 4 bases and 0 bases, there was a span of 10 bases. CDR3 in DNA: TGTGCCAGCAGCCGCTGGGAGACGAACACCGGGGAGCTGTTTTTT. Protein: CASSRWETNTGELFF.

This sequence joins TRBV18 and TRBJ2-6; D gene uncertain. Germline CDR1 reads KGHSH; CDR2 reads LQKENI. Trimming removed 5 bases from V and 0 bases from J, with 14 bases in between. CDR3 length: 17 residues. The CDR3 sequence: CASSVGVAHSGANVLTF. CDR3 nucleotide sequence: TGTGCCAGCTCAGTTGGGGTCGCCCACTCTGGGGCCAACGTCCTGACTTTC.

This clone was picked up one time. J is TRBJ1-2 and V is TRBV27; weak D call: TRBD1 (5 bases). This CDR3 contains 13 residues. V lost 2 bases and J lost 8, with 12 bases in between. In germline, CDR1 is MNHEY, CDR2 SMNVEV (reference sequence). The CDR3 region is CASSLRGTLGYTF. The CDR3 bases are TGTGCCAGCAGTTTAAGGGGTACTCTGGGCTACACCTTC.

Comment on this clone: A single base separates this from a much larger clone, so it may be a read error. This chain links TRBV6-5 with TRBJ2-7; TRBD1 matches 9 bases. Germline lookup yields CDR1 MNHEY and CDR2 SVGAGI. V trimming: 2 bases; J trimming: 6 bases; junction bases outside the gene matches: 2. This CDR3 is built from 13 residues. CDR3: CASSYGTGIEQYF. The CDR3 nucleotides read TGTGCCAGCAGTTACGGGACAGGGATCGAGCAGTACTTC.

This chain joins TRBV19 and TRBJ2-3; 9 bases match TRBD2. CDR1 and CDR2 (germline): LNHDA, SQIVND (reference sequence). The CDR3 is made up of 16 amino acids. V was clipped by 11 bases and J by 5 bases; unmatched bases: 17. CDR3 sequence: CAAQDSRGSGRDTQYF. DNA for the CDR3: TGTGCCGCTCAAGACTCCCGGGGTAGCGGGAGAGATACGCAGTATTTT.

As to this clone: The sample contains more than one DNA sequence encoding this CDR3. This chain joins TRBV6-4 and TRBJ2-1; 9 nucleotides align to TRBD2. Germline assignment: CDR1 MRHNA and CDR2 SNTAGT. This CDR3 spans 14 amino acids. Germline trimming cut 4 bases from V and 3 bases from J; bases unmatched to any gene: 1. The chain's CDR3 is CASSVREGYNEQFF. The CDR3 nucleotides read TGTGCCAGCAGTGTGCGGGAGGGCTACAATGAGCAGTTCTTC.